This TCR beta chain is from a study of blood T cell repertoires in COVID-19. Turning to the study itself: Researchers got acute and convalescent COVID-19 samples from the United States, Italy and Spain.

Produced via immunoSEQ multiplex PCR; TCRdb's table is partial and in-frame only. Found here are some 130,000 clones, over 60% of them singletons; the top ten hold about 4%. The ends were cut back, 3 bases at V and 1 base at J, with 11 bases in the middle. CDR1 LNHDA and CDR2 SQIVND come from the germline V gene (reference sequence). The length of the CDR3 is 15 residues. The genes are TRBV19 and TRBJ2-3; weak D call: TRBD1 (5 bases). Sequenced input: peripheral blood. The sequence was collected from a woman aged 80 or over with acute or convalescent COVID-19. CDR3 DNA: TGTGCCAGTAGTATTTCGACAGCCGGCACAGATACGCAGTATTTT. This sequence encodes CASSISTAGTDTQYF. Supplemented by reference TRBV19 and TRBJ2-3, the full variable domain reads DGGITQSPKYLFRKEGQNVTLSCEQNLNHDAMYWYRQDPGQGLRLIYYSQIVNDFQKGDIAEGYSVSREKKESFPLTVTSAQKNPTAFYLCASSISTAGTDTQYFGPGTRLTVL.